This T cell receptor (beta chain) was captured in a study of shared clonotypes between healthy human individuals. Method: immunoSEQ multiplex PCR; TCRdb's copy keeps in-frame clones and lacks some. The data show around 500,000 clones, 76% seen once. Donors were healthy HIV-negative adults without recent acute infections or vaccinations. There are 10 residues in the CDR3. Germline V gene sequence: CDR1 SNHLY, CDR2 FYNNEI. Trimming pared 6 bases from V and 13 bases from J, leaving 12 bases between. The specimen sequenced was PBMCs. The TCR sequence derives from a woman aged 40-49 years in good health. Some clones in this sample may be carry-over from other donors' samples. This rearrangement joins TRBV2 to TRBJ1-2; weak D call: TRBD1 (5 bases). The CDR3 region is CASRNPGITF. CDR3 nucleotide sequence: TGTGCCAGCAGAAACCCAGGGATCACCTTC. Variable domain in full (rest from reference TRBV2 and TRBJ1-2): EPEVTQTPSHQVTQMGQEVILRCVPISNHLYFYWYRQILGQKVEFLVSFYNNEISEKSEIFDDQFSVERPDGSNFTLKIRSTKLEDSAMYFCASRNPGITFGSGTRLTVV.